The clone carrying this T cell receptor beta chain has just one count. The antigen is not known. These data originate in a study of shared clonotypes between healthy human individuals. About the study: Two women and a few men aged 18 to 49 served as donors. Whole-study results and caveats: Collection of samples was limited to blood; tissue repertoires likely differ.

Germline V CDR1 and CDR2: MGHDK, SYGVNS. This CDR3 has 12 amino acids. V lost 6 bases and J 5 bases, leaving 10 bases between the germline ends. At a deep level, the assay was run. Repertoires were generated with immunoSEQ multiplex PCR, while TCRdb's copy carries only in-frame clones and drops some. The sample yields approximately 440,000 clones, roughly three quarters seen once. Each of the donors was a healthy adult who was HIV-negative and had not had a recent acute infection or vaccination. The specimen sequenced was PBMCs. The chain joins TRBV25-1 to TRBJ1-1, with D tentatively TRBD1 (5 bases). The sequence derives from a woman aged 35 to 49 in good health. Some clones in this sample may be carry-over from other donors' samples. In nucleotides, the CDR3 is TGTGCCAGCAGCAGGGTCGGGACTGAAGCTTTCTTT. Translation: CASSRVGTEAFF.